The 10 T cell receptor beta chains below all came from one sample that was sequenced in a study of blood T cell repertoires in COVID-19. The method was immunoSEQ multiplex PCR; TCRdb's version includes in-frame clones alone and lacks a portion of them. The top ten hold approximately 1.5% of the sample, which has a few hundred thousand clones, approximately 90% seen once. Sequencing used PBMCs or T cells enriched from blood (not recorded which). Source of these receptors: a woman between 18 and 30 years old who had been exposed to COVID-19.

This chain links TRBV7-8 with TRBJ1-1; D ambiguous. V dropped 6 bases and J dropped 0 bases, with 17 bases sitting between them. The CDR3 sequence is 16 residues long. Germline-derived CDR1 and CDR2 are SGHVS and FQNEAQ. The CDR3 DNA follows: TGTGCCAGCAGTCGGCCTGGAAACGGGGTGAACACTGAAGCTTTCTTT. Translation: CASSRPGNGVNTEAFF.

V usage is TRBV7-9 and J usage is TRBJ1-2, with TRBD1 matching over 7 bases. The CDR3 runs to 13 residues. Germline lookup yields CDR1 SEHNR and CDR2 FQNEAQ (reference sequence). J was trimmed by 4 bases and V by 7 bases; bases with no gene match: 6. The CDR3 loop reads CASTTGTAYGYTF. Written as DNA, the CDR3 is TGTGCCAGCACCACCGGGACAGCCTATGGCTACACCTTC.

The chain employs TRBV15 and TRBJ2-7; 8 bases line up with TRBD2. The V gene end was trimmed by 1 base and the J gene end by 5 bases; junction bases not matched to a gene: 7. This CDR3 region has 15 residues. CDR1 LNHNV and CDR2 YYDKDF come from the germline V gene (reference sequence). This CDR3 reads CATSRGHGTRDEQYF. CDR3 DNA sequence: TGTGCCACCAGCAGAGGCCACGGGACTAGGGACGAGCAGTACTTC.

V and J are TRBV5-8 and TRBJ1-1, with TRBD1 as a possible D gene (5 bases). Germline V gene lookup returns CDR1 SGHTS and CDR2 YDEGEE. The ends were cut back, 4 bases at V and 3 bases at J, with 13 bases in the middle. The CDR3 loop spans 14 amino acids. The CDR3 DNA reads TGTGCCAGCAGCCGTGTTGGGGCGGACACTGAAGCTTTCTTT. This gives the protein CASSRVGADTEAFF.

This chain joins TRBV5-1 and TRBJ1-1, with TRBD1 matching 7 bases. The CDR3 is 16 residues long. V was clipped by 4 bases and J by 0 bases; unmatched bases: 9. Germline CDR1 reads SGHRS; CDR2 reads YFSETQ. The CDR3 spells CASSPLQGLMNTEAFF. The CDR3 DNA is TGCGCCAGCAGCCCTCTACAGGGGTTGATGAACACTGAAGCTTTCTTT.

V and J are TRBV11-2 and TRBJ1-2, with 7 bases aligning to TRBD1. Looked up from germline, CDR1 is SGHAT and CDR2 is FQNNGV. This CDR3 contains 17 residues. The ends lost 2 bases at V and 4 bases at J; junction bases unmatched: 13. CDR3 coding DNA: TGTGCCAGCAGCTTAATCGTTGGGACAGAGCTCTTCTATGGCTACACCTTC. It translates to CASSLIVGTELFYGYTF.

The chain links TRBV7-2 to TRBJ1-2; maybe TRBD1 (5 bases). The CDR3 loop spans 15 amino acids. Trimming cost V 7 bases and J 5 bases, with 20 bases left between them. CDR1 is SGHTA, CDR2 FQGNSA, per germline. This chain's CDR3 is CASTATGGSTYGYTF. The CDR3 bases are TGTGCCAGCACCGCAACAGGTGGGTCAACATATGGCTACACCTTC.

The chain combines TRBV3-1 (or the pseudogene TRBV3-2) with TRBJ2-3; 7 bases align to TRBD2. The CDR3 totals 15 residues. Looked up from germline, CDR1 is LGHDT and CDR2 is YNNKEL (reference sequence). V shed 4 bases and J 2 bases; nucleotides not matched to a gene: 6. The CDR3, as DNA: TGTGCCAGCAGCCTGGAGACTAGCTACACAGATACGCAGTATTTT. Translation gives CASSLETSYTDTQYF.

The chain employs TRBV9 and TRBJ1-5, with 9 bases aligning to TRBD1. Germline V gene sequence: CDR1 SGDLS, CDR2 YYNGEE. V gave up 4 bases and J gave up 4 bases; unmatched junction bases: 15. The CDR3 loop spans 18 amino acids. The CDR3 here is CASSSRDRVNLRNQPQHF. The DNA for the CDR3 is TGTGCCAGCAGCAGCCGGGACAGGGTAAATTTACGAAATCAGCCCCAGCATTTT.

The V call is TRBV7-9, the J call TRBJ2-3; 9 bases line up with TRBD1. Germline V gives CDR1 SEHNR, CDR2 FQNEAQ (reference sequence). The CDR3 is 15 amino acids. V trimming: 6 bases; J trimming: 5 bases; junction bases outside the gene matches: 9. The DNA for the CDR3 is TGTGCCAGCAGTCTTACAGGGGGCCGCGGAGATACGCAGTATTTT. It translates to CASSLTGGRGDTQYF.